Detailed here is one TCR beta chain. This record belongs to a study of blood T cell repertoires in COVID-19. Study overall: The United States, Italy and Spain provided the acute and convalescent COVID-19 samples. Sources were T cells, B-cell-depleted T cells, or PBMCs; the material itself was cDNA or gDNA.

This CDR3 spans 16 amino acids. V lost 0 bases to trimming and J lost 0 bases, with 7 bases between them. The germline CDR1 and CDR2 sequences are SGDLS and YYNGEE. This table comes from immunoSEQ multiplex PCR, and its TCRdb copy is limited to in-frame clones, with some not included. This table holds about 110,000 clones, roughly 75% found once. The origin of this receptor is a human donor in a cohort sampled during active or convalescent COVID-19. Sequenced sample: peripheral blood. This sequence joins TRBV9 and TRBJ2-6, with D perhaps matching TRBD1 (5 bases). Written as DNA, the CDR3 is TGTGCCAGCAGCGTAGGACAGCACTCTGGGGCCAACGTCCTGACTTTC. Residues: CASSVGQHSGANVLTF.